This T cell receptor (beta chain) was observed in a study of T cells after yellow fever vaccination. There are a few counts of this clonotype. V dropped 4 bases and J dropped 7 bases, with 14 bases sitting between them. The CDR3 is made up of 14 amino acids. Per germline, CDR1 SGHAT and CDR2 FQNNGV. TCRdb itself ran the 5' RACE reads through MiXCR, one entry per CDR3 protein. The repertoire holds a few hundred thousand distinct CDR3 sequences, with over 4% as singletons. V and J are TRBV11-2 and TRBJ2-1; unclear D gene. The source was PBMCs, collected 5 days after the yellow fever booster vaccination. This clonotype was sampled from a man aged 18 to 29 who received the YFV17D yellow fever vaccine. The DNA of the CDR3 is TGTGCCAGCAGCTACACGGGTTCGAAAAATGAGCAGTTCTTC. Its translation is CASSYTGSKNEQFF.